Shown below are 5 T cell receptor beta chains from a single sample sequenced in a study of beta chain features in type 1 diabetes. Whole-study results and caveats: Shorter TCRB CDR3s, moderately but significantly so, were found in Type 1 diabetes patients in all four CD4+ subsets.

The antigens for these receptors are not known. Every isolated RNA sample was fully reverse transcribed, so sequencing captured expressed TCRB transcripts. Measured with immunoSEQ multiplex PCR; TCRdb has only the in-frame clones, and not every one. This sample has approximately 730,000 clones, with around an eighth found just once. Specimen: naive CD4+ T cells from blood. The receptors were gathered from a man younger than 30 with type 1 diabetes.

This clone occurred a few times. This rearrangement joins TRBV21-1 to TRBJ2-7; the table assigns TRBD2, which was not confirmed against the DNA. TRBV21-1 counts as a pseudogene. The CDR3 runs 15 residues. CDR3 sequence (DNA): TGTGCCAGCAGCATATGGTATGCGATAACCTACGAGCAGTACTTC. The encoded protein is CASSIWYAITYEQYF.

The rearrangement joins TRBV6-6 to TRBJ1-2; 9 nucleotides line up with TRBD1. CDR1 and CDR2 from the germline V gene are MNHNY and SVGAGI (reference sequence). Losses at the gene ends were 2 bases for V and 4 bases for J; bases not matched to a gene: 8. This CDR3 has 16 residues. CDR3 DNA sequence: TGTGCCAGCAGTTACCAGGGACAGGGTGCTGGCTATGGCTACACCTTC. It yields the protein CASSYQGQGAGYGYTF.

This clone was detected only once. The CDR3 DNA sequence: TGCGCCATGTATCAGGGACTGAACACTGAAGCTTTCTTT. Protein: CAMYQGLNTEAFF. V and J are TRBV5-1 and TRBJ1-1; D is possibly TRBD1 (5 bases). V lost 9 bases and J 0 bases, leaving 12 bases between the germline ends. CDR1 SGHRS and CDR2 YFSETQ come from the germline V gene. This CDR3 region has 13 residues.

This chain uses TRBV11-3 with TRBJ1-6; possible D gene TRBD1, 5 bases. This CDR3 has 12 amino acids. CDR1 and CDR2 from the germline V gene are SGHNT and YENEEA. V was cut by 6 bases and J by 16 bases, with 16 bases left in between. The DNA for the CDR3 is TGTGCCAGCAGAAACTCGGGGACTGCTCTCCACTTT. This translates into CASRNSGTALHF. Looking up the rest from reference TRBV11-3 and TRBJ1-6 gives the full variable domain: EAGVVQSPRYKIIEKKQPVAFWCNPISGHNTLYWYLQNLGQGPELLIRYENEEAVDDSQLPKDRFSAERLKGVDSTLKIQPAELGDSAVYLCASRNSGTALHFGNGTRLTVT.

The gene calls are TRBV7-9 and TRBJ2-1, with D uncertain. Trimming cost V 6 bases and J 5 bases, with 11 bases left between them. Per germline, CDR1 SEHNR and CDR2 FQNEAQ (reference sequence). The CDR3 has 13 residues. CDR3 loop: CASRFSPNNEQFF. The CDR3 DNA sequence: TGTGCCAGCAGATTTAGCCCTAACAATGAGCAGTTCTTC.